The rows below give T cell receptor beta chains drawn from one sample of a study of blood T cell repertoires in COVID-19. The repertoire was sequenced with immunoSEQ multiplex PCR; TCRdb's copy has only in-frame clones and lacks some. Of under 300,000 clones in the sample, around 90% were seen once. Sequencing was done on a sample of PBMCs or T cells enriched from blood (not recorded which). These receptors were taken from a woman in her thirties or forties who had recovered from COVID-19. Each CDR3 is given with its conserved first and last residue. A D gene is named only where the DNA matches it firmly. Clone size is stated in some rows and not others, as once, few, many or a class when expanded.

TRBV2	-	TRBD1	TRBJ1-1	CASRVGTDTEAFF	TGTGCCAGCAGAGTCGGGACAGACACTGAAGCTTTCTTT
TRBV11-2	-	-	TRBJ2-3	CASSLDRRDTQYF	TGTGCCAGCAGCTTAGATCGGAGGGATACGCAGTATTTT
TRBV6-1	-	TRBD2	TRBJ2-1	CASSEMGLANYEQFF	TGTGCCAGCAGTGAAATGGGACTAGCGAACTATGAGCAGTTCTTC
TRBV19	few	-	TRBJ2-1	CASSTLTTDNEQFF	TGTGCCAGTAGTACCTTAACTACCGACAATGAGCAGTTCTTC
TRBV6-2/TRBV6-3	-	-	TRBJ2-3	CASSYILGRDSDTQYF	TGTGCCAGCAGTTACATTTTGGGCAGGGACTCAGATACGCAGTATTTT
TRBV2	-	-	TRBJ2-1	CASSERTEDNEQFF	TGTGCCAGCAGTGAACGGACAGAAGACAATGAGCAGTTCTTC
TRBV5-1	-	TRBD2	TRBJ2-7	CASSLAQRGYEQYF	TGCGCCAGCAGCTTGGCCCAGCGGGGGTACGAGCAGTACTTC
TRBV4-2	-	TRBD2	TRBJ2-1	CASSRGTSSAYNEQFF	TGTGCCAGCAGCCGGGGGACTAGCAGTGCCTACAATGAGCAGTTCTTC
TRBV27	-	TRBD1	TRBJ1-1	CASSFGQGAFGTEAFF	TGTGCCAGCAGTTTCGGGCAGGGGGCGTTCGGCACTGAAGCTTTCTTT
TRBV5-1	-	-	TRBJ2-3	CASSLAGGTDTQYF	TGCGCCAGCAGCTTGGCGGGGGGCACAGATACGCAGTATTTT
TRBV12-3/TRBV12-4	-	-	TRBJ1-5	CASSSGLGEAQHF	TGTGCCAGCAGTTCTGGACTGGGCGAGGCCCAGCATTTT
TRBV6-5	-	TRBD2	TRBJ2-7	CASNPPSGGSYEQYF	TGTGCCAGCAACCCCCCTAGCGGGGGATCCTACGAGCAGTACTTC
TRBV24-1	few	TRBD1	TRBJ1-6	CATSDLPETGGTGFFSPLHF	TGTGCCACCAGTGATTTGCCCGAAACGGGGGGGACAGGGTTTTTTTCACCCCTCCACTTT
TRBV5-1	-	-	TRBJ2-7	CASSEAGAGASYEQYF	TGCGCCAGCAGCGAGGCAGGGGCGGGCGCGTCCTACGAGCAGTACTTC
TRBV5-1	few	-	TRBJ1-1	CASSLTGSEAFF	TGCGCCAGCAGCTTGACAGGGTCTGAAGCTTTCTTT
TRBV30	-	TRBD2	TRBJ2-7	CAWSVGTSGSIPTYEQYF	TGTGCCTGGAGTGTAGGGACTAGCGGGAGCATACCTACCTACGAGCAGTACTTC
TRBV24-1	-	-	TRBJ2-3	CATSDTRGAGDTQYF	TGTGCCACCAGTGACACTCGAGGAGCCGGAGATACGCAGTATTTT
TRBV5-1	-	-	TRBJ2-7	CASSLPDGSGPYEQYF	TGCGCCAGCAGCTTGCCCGACGGGAGTGGTCCCTACGAGCAGTACTTC
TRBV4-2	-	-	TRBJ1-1	CASSSGQANTEAFF	TGTGCCAGCAGCTCGGGACAAGCTAACACTGAAGCTTTCTTT
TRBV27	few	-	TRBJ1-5	CASSPTGPGERPQHF	TGTGCCAGCAGTCCCACCGGCCCAGGGGAAAGGCCCCAGCATTTT
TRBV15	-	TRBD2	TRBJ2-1	CATSRALAGGPHEQFF	TGTGCCACCAGCAGGGCACTAGCGGGGGGGCCTCATGAGCAGTTCTTC
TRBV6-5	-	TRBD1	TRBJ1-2	CASSLGTGGDYGYTF	TGTGCCAGCAGTTTGGGGACAGGGGGCGACTATGGCTACACCTTC
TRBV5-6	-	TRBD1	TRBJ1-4	CASSKKGTAEKLFF	TGTGCCAGCAGCAAAAAGGGGACAGCCGAAAAACTGTTTTTT
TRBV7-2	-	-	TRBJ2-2	CASSSQGPRGELFF	TGTGCCAGCAGCTCCCAGGGCCCACGGGGGGAGCTGTTTTTT
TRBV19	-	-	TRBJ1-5	CASSPQPGRGGQPQHF	TGTGCCAGTAGTCCCCAACCGGGACGGGGAGGACAGCCCCAGCATTTT
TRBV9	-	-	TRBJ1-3	CASSPSLGVSGNTIYF	TGTGCCAGCAGCCCTTCTCTGGGAGTATCTGGAAACACCATATATTTT
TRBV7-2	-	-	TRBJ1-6	CASSLQGRNNSPLHF	TGTGCCAGCAGCTTACAGGGGCGGAATAATTCACCCCTCCACTTT
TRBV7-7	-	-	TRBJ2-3	CASSLGTGSTDTQYF	TGTGCTAGCAGCTTAGGCACGGGAAGCACAGATACGCAGTATTTT
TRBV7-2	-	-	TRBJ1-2	CASSLIGMEGYTF	TGTGCCAGCAGCTTAATTGGCATGGAGGGCTACACCTTC
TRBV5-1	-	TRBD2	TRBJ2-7	CASSLGLAGGTNRYEQYF	TGCGCCAGCAGCTTGGGACTAGCGGGAGGGACCAACCGGTACGAGCAGTACTTC
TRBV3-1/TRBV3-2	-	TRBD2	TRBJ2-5	CASSPRTSGRVAGETQYF	TGTGCCAGCAGCCCTAGGACTAGCGGGAGGGTCGCGGGGGAGACCCAGTACTTC
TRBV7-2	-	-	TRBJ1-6	CASVGTLNSPLHF	TGTGCCTCCGTCGGGACACTAAATTCACCCCTCCACTTT
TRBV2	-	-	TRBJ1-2	CASSEQGSGYGYTF	TGTGCCAGCAGTGAACAGGGTAGCGGCTATGGCTACACCTTC
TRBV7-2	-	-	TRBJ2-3	CASSPRASTDTQYF	TGTGCCAGCAGCCCCAGGGCTAGTACAGATACGCAGTATTTT
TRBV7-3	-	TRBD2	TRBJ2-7	CASSKNRIAGGTYEQYF	TGTGCCAGCAGCAAAAACCGGATAGCGGGGGGTACCTACGAGCAGTACTTC
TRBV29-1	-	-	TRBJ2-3	CSVVQWAGRTDTQYF	TGCAGCGTTGTGCAGTGGGCGGGGAGGACAGATACGCAGTATTTT
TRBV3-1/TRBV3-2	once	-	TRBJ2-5	CASSPSEVGGKETQYF	TGTGCCAGCAGCCCCTCGGAAGTTGGAGGGAAAGAGACCCAGTACTTC
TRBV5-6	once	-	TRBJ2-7	CASSLQGHPSYEQYF	TGTGCCAGCAGCTTGCAGGGGCATCCTTCCTACGAGCAGTACTTC
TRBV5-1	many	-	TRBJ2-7	CASSSPGVGGTFSYEQYF	TGCGCCAGCAGCTCCCCCGGTGTAGGAGGGACCTTCTCCTACGAGCAGTACTTC
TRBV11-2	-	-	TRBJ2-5	CASSPLGGEETQYF	TGTGCCAGCAGCCCCCTAGGGGGTGAGGAGACCCAGTACTTC
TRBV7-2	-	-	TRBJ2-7	CASSLAPGSYEQYF	TGTGCCAGCAGCTTAGCGCCCGGGTCCTACGAGCAGTACTTC
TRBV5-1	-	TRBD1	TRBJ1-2	CASSPGQYGYTF	TGCGCCAGCAGCCCGGGACAGTATGGCTACACCTTC
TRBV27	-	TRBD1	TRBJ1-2	CASSGTGIGGYGYTF	TGTGCCAGCAGCGGGACAGGTATTGGTGGCTATGGCTACACCTTC
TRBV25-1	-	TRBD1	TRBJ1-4	CASSDDRDNEKLFF	TGTGCCAGCAGTGACGACAGGGACAATGAAAAACTGTTTTTT
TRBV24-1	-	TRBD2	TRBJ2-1	CATSVGGGAGKQFF	TGTGCCACCAGTGTCGGGGGGGGAGCGGGTAAGCAGTTCTTC
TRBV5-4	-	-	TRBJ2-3	CASSPGLSRGRTDTQYF	TGTGCCAGCAGCCCCGGTTTATCCCGGGGTCGCACAGATACGCAGTATTTT
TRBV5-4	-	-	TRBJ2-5	CASSLDYTQETQYF	TGTGCCAGCAGCCTGGACTATACGCAAGAGACCCAGTACTTC
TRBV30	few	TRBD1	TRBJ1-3	CAFFPQGGGNTIYF	TGTGCCTTCTTCCCCCAGGGGGGTGGAAACACCATATATTTT
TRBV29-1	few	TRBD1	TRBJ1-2	CSVPGQDYGYTF	TGCAGCGTTCCGGGACAGGACTATGGCTACACCTTC
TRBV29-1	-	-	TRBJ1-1	CSVRTAENTEAFF	TGCAGCGTGAGGACAGCCGAGAACACTGAAGCTTTCTTT